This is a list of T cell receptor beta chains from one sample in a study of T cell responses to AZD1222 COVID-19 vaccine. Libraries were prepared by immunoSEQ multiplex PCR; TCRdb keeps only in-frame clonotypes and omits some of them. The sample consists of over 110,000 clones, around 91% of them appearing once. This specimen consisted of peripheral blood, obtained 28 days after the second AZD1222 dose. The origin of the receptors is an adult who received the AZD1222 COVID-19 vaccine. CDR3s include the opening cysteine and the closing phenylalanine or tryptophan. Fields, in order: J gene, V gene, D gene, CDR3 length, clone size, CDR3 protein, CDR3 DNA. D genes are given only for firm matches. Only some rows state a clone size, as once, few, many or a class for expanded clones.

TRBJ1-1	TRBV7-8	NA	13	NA	CASSLGMNTEAFF	TGTGCCAGCAGCCTTGGAATGAACACTGAAGCTTTCTTT
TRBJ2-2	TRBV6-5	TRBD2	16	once	CASSYSSGGGTGELFF	TGTGCCAGCAGTTACTCGTCCGGGGGGGGCACCGGGGAGCTGTTTTTT
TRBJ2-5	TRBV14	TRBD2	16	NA	CASSQYPSGSVGTQYF	TGTGCCAGCAGCCAATATCCTAGCGGGAGTGTAGGGACCCAGTACTTC
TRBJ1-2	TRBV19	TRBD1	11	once	CAVSRGQGYTF	TGTGCCGTATCCAGGGGACAGGGCTACACCTTC
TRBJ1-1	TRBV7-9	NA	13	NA	CASSPSDATEAFF	TGTGCCAGCAGCCCGTCGGACGCAACTGAAGCTTTCTTT
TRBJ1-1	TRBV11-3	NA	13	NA	CASSAGANTEAFF	TGTGCCAGCAGTGCAGGGGCCAACACTGAAGCTTTCTTT
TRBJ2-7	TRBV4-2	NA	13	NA	CASSQTPQNEQYF	TGTGCCAGCAGCCAAACACCTCAGAACGAGCAGTACTTC
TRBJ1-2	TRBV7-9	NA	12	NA	CASSSPNYGYTF	TGTGCCAGCAGCTCTCCGAACTATGGCTACACCTTC
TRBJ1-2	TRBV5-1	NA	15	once	CASSPIPRGVDGYTF	TGCGCCAGCAGTCCTATTCCCCGGGGGGTCGATGGCTACACCTTC
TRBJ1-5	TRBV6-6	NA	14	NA	CASTLEGPNQPQHF	TGTGCCAGCACCCTCGAAGGCCCCAATCAGCCCCAGCATTTT
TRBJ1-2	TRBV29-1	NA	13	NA	CSVESGNNYGYTF	TGCAGCGTTGAAAGTGGGAATAACTATGGCTACACCTTC
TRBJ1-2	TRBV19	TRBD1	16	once	CASSQPRTGGKFGYTF	TGTGCCAGTAGCCAACCGCGGACAGGGGGGAAGTTTGGCTACACCTTC
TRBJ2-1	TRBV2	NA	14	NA	CASNLRTGRDEQFF	TGTGCCAGCAATCTCAGGACAGGGAGGGATGAGCAGTTCTTC
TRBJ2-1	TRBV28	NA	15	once	CASSPRLGAYNEQFF	TGTGCCAGCAGTCCGCGTTTGGGAGCCTACAATGAGCAGTTCTTC
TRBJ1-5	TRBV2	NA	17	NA	CASSTGRVWDSNQPQHF	TGTGCCAGCAGCACGGGGCGAGTGTGGGACAGCAATCAGCCCCAGCATTTT
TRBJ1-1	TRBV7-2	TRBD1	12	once	CASRDQGAGAFF	TGTGCCAGCAGAGATCAGGGGGCGGGGGCTTTCTTT
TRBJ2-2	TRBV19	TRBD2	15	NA	CASSISSGNAGELFF	TGTGCCAGTAGTATATCCAGCGGGAACGCCGGGGAGCTGTTTTTT
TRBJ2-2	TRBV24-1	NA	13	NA	CATSEPNTGELFF	TGTGCCACCAGTGAACCCAACACCGGGGAGCTGTTTTTT
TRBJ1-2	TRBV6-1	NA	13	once	CASSERALGRYTF	TGTGCCAGCAGTGAGAGGGCCTTGGGCCGCTACACCTTC
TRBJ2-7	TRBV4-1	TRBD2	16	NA	CASSQEAGRNLYEQYF	TGCGCCAGCAGCCAAGAAGCGGGGAGGAATCTCTACGAGCAGTACTTC
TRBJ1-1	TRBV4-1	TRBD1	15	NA	CASSQDRQGGTEAFF	TGCGCCAGCAGCCAAGATCGGCAGGGGGGGACTGAAGCTTTCTTT
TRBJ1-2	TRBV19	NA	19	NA	CASSILPRRRGRGNYGYTF	TGTGCCAGTAGTATTCTTCCCCGCCGCCGCGGCAGGGGCAACTATGGCTACACCTTC
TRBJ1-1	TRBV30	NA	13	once	CAGIGALNTEAFF	TGTGCCGGGATAGGGGCTCTGAACACTGAAGCTTTCTTT
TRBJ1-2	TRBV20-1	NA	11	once	CSASPDYGYTF	TGCAGTGCTTCACCGGATTATGGCTACACCTTC
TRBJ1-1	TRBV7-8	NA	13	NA	CASSLNRNTEAFF	TGTGCCAGCAGCTTAAACAGAAACACTGAAGCTTTCTTT
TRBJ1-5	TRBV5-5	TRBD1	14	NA	CASSPGQPNQPQHF	TGTGCCAGCAGCCCGGGACAGCCTAATCAGCCCCAGCATTTT
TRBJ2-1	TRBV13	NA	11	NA	CASLIADEQFF	TGTGCCAGCCTCATAGCAGATGAGCAGTTCTTC
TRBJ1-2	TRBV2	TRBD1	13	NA	CASSEGQGYGYTF	TGTGCCAGCAGTGAAGGACAGGGCTATGGCTACACCTTC
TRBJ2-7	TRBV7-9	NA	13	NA	CASSKDGPAEQYF	TGTGCCAGCAGCAAGGACGGGCCGGCCGAGCAGTACTTC
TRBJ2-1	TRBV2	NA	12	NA	CASSEWATEQFF	TGTGCCAGCAGTGAATGGGCTACTGAGCAGTTCTTC
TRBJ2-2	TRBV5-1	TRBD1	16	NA	CASSLDRGPGTGELFF	TGCGCCAGCAGCCTCGACAGGGGGCCGGGCACCGGGGAGCTGTTTTTT
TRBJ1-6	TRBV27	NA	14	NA	CASTRAGYNSPLHF	TGTGCCAGCACACGGGCAGGGTATAATTCACCCCTCCACTTT
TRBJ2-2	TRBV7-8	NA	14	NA	CASSRREITGELFF	TGTGCCAGCAGCCGACGGGAGATCACCGGGGAGCTGTTTTTT
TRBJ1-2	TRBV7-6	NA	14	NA	CASSPREESDGYTF	TGTGCCAGCAGCCCGAGGGAGGAGAGTGATGGCTACACCTTC
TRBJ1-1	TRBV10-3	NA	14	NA	CAISAGDELIEAFF	TGTGCCATCAGTGCGGGTGACGAGCTGATTGAAGCTTTCTTT
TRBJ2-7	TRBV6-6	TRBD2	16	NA	CASSPDRTSGAYEQYF	TGTGCCAGCAGTCCCGATCGGACTAGCGGGGCCTACGAGCAGTACTTC
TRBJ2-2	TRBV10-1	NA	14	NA	CASSYRVSTGELFF	TGCGCCAGCAGCTACAGGGTTAGCACCGGGGAGCTGTTTTTT
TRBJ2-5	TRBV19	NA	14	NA	CASSLAGYQETQYF	TGTGCCAGTAGTCTGGCGGGGTACCAAGAGACCCAGTACTTC
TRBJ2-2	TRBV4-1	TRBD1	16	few	CASSQDRVGNTGELFF	TGCGCCAGCAGCCAGGACAGGGTTGGAAACACCGGGGAGCTGTTTTTT
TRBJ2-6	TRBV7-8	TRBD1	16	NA	CASSWDRVSGANVLTF	TGTGCCAGCAGCTGGGACAGGGTCTCTGGGGCCAACGTCCTGACTTTC
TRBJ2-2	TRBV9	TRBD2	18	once	CASSAPLSQRGNTGELFF	TGTGCCAGCAGCGCACCACTAAGCCAGCGGGGAAACACCGGGGAGCTGTTTTTT
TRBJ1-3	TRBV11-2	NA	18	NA	CASSPASLRSYSGNTIYF	TGTGCCAGCAGCCCGGCGTCACTAAGGAGCTACTCTGGAAACACCATATATTTT
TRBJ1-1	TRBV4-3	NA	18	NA	CASSQVPLLNPQNTEAFF	TGCGCCAGCAGCCAAGTCCCACTTCTTAATCCCCAAAACACTGAAGCTTTCTTT
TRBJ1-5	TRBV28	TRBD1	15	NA	CASRTGQGALQPQHF	TGTGCCAGCAGAACCGGACAGGGGGCTTTACAGCCCCAGCATTTT
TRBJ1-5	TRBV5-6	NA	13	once	CASSLTGNQPQHF	TGTGCCAGCAGCTTGACGGGAAATCAGCCCCAGCATTTT
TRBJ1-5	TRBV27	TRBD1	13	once	CASSDRVRQPQHF	TGTGCCAGCAGTGACAGGGTTCGTCAGCCCCAGCATTTT
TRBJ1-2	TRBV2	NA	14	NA	CASSDLGLRDGYTF	TGTGCCAGCAGTGATCTAGGGCTTAGGGATGGCTACACCTTC
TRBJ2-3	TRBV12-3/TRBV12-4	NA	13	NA	CASSSGPTDTQYF	TGTGCCAGCAGTTCGGGTCCAACAGATACGCAGTATTTT
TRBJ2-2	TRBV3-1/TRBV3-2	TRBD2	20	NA	CASSPRGLADPRGDTGELFF	TGTGCCAGCAGCCCTCGGGGACTAGCGGACCCGCGGGGGGACACCGGGGAGCTGTTTTTT
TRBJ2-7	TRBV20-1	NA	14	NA	CSASTPGKKYEQYF	TGCAGTGCTAGTACCCCCGGGAAAAAATACGAGCAGTACTTC
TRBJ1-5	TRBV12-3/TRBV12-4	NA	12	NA	CASSPGPQPQHF	TGTGCCAGCAGTCCCGGTCCGCAGCCCCAGCATTTT
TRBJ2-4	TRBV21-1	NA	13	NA	CASSIGVQNIQYF	TGTGCCAGCAGTATCGGGGTTCAAAACATTCAGTACTTC
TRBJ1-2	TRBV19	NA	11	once	CASISNYGYTF	TGTGCCAGTATAAGCAACTATGGCTACACCTTC
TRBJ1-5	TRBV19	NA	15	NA	CASSTPWGGNQPQHF	TGTGCCAGTAGTACTCCGTGGGGAGGCAATCAGCCCCAGCATTTT
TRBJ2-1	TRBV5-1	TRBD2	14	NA	CASSASSGNNEQFF	TGCGCCAGCAGCGCTTCTAGCGGGAACAATGAGCAGTTCTTC